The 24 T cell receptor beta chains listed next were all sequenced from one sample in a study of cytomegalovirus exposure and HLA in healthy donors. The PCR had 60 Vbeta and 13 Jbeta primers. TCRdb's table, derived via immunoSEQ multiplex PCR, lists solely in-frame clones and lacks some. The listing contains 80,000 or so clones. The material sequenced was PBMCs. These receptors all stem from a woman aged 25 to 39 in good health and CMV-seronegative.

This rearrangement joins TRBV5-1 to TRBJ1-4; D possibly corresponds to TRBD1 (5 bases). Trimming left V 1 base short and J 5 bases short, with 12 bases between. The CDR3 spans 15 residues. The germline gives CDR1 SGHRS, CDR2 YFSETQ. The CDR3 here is CASSLNRNTNEKLFF. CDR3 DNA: TGCGCCAGCAGCTTGAACAGGAACACGAATGAAAAACTGTTTTTT.

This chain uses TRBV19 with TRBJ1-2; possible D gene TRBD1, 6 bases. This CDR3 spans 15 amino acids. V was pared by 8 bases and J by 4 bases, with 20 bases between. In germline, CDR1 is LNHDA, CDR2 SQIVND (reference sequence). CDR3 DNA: TGTGCCAGTGCCCCGGCCCACAGGGTCGGCTATGGCTACACCTTC. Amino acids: CASAPAHRVGYGYTF.

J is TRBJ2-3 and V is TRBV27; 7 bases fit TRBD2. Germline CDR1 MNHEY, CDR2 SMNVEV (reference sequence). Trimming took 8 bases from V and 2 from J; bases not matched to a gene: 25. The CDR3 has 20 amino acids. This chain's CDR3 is CASAETGIWGGTPLTDTQYF. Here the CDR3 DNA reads TGTGCCAGCGCAGAGACGGGCATTTGGGGGGGGACTCCTCTCACAGATACGCAGTATTTT.

The CDR3 DNA is TGTGCCAGCAGCATATGGGACACCCACGAGCAGTACTTC. Its translation is CASSIWDTHEQYF. The V call is TRBV13, the J call TRBJ2-7; TRBD1 is a possible D gene (6 bases). Germline CDR1 and CDR2: PRHDT and FYEKMQ (reference sequence). The CDR3 totals 13 residues. The V end was cut by 5 bases, the J end by 5 bases, with 13 bases between.

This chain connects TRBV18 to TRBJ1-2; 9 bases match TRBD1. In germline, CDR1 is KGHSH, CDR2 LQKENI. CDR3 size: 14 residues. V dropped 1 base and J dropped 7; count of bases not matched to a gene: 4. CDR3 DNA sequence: TGTGCCAGCTCACCACAGGACAGGGGAATTGGCTACACCTTC. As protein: CASSPQDRGIGYTF.

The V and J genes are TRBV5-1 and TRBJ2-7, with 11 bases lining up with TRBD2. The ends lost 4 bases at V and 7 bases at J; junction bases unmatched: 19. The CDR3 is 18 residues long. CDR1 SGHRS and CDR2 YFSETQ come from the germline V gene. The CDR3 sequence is CASSHRSATSGGSGEQYF. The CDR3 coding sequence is TGCGCCAGCAGCCACCGCTCCGCTACTAGCGGGGGTTCGGGGGAGCAGTACTTC.

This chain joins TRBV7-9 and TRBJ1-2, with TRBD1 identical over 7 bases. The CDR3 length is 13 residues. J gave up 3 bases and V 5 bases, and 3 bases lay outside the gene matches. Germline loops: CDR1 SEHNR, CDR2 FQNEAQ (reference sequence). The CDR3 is CASSADRDYGYTF. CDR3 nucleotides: TGTGCCAGCAGCGCCGACAGGGACTATGGCTACACCTTC.

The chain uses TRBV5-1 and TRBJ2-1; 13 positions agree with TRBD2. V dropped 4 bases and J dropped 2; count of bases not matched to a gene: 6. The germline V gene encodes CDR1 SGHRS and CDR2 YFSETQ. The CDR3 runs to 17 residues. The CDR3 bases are TGCGCCAGCAGCGACGGGACTAGCGGGATAACCTACAATGAGCAGTTCTTC. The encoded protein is CASSDGTSGITYNEQFF.

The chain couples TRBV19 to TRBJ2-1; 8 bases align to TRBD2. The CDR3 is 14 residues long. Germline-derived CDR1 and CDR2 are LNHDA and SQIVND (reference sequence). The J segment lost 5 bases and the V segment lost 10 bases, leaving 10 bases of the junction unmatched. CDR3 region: CATTSGLGNNEQFF. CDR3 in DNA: TGTGCCACCACCTCGGGACTAGGGAACAATGAGCAGTTCTTC.

The CDR3 reads CASSLKRQGAYGYTF. CDR3 in DNA: TGTGCCAGCAGCTTAAAGCGTCAGGGGGCCTATGGCTACACCTTC. The chain has TRBV7-2 and TRBJ1-2, with TRBD1 matching over 8 bases. With V trimmed by 2 bases and J by 4 bases, 6 bases remained unmatched. The CDR3 is 15 amino acids. The germline V gene has CDR1 SGHTA and CDR2 FQGNSA.

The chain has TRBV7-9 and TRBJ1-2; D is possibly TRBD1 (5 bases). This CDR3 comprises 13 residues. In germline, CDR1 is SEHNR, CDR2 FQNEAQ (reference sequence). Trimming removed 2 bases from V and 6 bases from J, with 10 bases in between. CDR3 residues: CASSLTEGDGYTF. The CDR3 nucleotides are TGTGCCAGCAGCTTAACTGAAGGGGATGGCTACACCTTC.

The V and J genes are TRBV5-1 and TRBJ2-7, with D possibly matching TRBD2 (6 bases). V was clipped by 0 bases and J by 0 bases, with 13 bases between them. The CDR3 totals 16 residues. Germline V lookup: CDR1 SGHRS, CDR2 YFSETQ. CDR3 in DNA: TGCGCCAGCAGCTTGGCCACGGCTAGCGTCTCCTACGAGCAGTACTTC. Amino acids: CASSLATASVSYEQYF. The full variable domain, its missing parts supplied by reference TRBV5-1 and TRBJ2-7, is KAGVTQTPRYLIKTRGQQVTLSCSPISGHRSVSWYQQTPGQGLQFLFEYFSETQRNKGNFPGRFSGRQFSNSRSEMNVSTLELGDSALYLCASSLATASVSYEQYFGPGTRLTVT.

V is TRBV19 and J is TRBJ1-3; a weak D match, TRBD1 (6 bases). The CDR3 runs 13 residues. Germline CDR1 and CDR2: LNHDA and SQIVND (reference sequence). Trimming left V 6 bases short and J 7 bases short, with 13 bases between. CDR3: CASSSGQLNTIYF. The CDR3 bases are TGTGCCAGTAGCAGTGGACAGTTGAACACCATATATTTT.

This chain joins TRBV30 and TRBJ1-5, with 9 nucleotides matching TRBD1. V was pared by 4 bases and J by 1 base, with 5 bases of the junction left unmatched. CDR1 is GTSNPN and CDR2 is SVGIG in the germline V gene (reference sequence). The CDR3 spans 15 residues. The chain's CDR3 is CAWTSGTGSNQPQHF. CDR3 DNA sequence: TGTGCCTGGACCTCAGGGACAGGGAGCAATCAGCCCCAGCATTTT.

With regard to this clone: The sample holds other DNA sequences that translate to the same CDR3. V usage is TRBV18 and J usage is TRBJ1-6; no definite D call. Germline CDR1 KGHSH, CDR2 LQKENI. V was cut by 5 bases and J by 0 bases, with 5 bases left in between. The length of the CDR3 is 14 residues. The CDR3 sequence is CASSSSSYNSPLHF. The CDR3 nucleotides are TGTGCCAGCTCATCGAGCTCCTATAATTCACCCCTCCACTTT.

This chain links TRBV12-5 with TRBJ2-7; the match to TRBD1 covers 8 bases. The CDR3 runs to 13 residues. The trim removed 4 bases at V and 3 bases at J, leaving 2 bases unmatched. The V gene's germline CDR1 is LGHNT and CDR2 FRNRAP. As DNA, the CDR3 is TGTGCTAGTGGTTGGGACAGGCACTACGAGCAGTACTTC. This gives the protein CASGWDRHYEQYF.

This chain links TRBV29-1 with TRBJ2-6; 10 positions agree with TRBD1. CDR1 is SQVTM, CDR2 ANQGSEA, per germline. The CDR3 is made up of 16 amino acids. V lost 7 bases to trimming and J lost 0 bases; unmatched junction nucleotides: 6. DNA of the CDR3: TGCAGCGCATCGACAGGGGGCCCCTCTGGGGCCAACGTCCTGACTTTC. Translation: CSASTGGPSGANVLTF.

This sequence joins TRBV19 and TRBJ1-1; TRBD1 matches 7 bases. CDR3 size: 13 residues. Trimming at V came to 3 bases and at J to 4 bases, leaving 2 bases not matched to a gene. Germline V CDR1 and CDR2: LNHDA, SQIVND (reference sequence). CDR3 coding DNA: TGTGCCAGTAGTATGGGGGACAGCACTGAAGCTTTCTTT. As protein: CASSMGDSTEAFF.

The CDR3 nucleotides are TGTGCCAGTAGTAAACAGGGGGTAGAAGTAATTCAGCCCCAGCATTTT. It translates to CASSKQGVEVIQPQHF. The chain links TRBV19 to TRBJ1-5; 8 bases agree with TRBD1. Germline V gene lookup returns CDR1 LNHDA and CDR2 SQIVND (reference sequence). This CDR3 is 16 amino acids long. Trimming took 4 bases from V and 6 from J; bases not matched to a gene: 11.

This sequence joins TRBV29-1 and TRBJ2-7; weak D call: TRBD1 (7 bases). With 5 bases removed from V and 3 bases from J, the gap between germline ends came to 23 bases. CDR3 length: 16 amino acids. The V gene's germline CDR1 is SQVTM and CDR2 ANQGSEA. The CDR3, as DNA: TGCAGCGTTACCGGGACAGAGGCTCGGGGAGGCTACGAGCAGTACTTC. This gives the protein CSVTGTEARGGYEQYF.

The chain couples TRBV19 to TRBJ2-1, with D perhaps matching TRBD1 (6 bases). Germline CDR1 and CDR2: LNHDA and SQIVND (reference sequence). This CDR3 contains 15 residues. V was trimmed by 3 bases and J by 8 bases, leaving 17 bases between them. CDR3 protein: CASSIGPRQVYEQFF. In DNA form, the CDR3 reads TGTGCCAGTAGTATTGGGCCCCGACAGGTCTATGAGCAGTTCTTC. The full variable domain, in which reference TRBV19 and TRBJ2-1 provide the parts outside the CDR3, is DGGITQSPKYLFRKEGQNVTLSCEQNLNHDAMYWYRQDPGQGLRLIYYSQIVNDFQKGDIAEGYSVSREKKESFPLTVTSAQKNPTAFYLCASSIGPRQVYEQFFGPGTRLTVL.

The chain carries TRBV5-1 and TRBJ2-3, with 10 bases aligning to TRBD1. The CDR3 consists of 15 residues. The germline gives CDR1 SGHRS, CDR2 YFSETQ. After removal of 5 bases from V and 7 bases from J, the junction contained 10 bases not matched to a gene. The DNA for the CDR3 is TGCGCCAGCAGAGACGGGACAGGGGATGTAAATACGCAGTATTTT. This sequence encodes CASRDGTGDVNTQYF. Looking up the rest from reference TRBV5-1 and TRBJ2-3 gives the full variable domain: KAGVTQTPRYLIKTRGQQVTLSCSPISGHRSVSWYQQTPGQGLQFLFEYFSETQRNKGNFPGRFSGRQFSNSRSEMNVSTLELGDSALYLCASRDGTGDVNTQYFGPGTRLTVL.

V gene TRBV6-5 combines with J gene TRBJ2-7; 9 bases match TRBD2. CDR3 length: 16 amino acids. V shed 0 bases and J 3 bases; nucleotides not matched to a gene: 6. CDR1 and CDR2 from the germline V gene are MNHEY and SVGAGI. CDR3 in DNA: TGTGCCAGCAGTTACTCGCCTAGCGGGACTAACTACGAGCAGTACTTC. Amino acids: CASSYSPSGTNYEQYF.

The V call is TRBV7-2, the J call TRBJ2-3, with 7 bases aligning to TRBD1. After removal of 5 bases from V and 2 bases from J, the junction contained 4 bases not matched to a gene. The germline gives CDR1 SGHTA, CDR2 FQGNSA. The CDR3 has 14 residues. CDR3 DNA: TGTGCCAGCAGCATTACAGGGGTCACAGATACGCAGTATTTT. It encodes CASSITGVTDTQYF. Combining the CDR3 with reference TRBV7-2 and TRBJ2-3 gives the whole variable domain GAGVSQSPSNKVTEKGKDVELRCDPISGHTALYWYRQSLGQGLEFLIYFQGNSAPDKSGLPSDRFSAERTGGSVSTLTIQRTQQEDSAVYLCASSITGVTDTQYFGPGTRLTVL.